The 20 T cell receptor beta chains reported below all come from one sample, sequenced in a study of blood T cell repertoires in COVID-19. Assay: immunoSEQ multiplex PCR; the TCRdb copy retains only in-frame clones and omits some. The sample has more than 150,000 clones, around 94% seen once. The sample was peripheral blood. These receptors were obtained from a man aged 30 to 45 with COVID-19, enrolled during active disease.

The gene calls are TRBV25-1 and TRBJ1-3; D not certain. The CDR3 has 15 residues. Looked up from germline, CDR1 is MGHDK and CDR2 is SYGVNS. V was trimmed by 3 bases and J by 0 bases, leaving 9 bases between them. The CDR3 protein is CASSDPGSSGNTIYF. CDR3 nucleotide sequence: TGTGCCAGCAGTGATCCCGGTTCCTCTGGAAACACCATATATTTT.

V is TRBV18 and J is TRBJ1-2; 8 nucleotides agree with TRBD1. CDR1 and CDR2 (germline): KGHSH, LQKENI. After removal of 3 bases from V and 8 bases from J, the junction contained 11 bases not matched to a gene. This CDR3 comprises 15 residues. This CDR3 is CASSPRGQGDSGYTF. CDR3 nucleotide sequence: TGTGCCAGCTCACCCCGAGGACAGGGAGATAGCGGCTACACCTTC. Looking up the rest from reference TRBV18 and TRBJ1-2 gives the full variable domain: NAGVMQNPRHLVRRRGQEARLRCSPMKGHSHVYWYRQLPEEGLKFMVYLQKENIIDESGMPKERFSAEFPKEGPSILRIQQVVRGDSAAYFCASSPRGQGDSGYTFGSGTRLTVV.

The chain is built from TRBV30 and TRBJ2-7; a weak D match, TRBD1 (6 bases). This CDR3 is 14 amino acids long. V was shortened by 0 bases and J by 6 bases, with 15 bases between the two germline ends. Germline-derived CDR1 and CDR2 are GTSNPN and SVGIG (reference sequence). Written as DNA, the CDR3 is TGTGCCTGGAGTGTAGGGGGAGAGGTTGGCGAGCAGTACTTC. Amino acid sequence: CAWSVGGEVGEQYF.

This chain uses TRBV7-2 with TRBJ1-5; D unclear. Trimming stripped 1 base from V and 3 bases from J, with 13 bases between. The CDR3 length is 16 residues. Per the germline V gene, CDR1 is SGHTA and CDR2 is FQGNSA. CDR3 in amino acids: CASSLGSALPNQPQHF. The CDR3 DNA is TGTGCCAGCAGCTTAGGTTCAGCGCTACCCAATCAGCCCCAGCATTTT. The whole variable domain, filled in from reference TRBV7-2 and TRBJ1-5, reads GAGVSQSPSNKVTEKGKDVELRCDPISGHTALYWYRQSLGQGLEFLIYFQGNSAPDKSGLPSDRFSAERTGGSVSTLTIQRTQQEDSAVYLCASSLGSALPNQPQHFGDGTRLSIL.

CDR3: CSASSLGYEQFF. CDR3 DNA sequence: TGCAGTGCTAGTTCCCTTGGCTATGAGCAGTTCTTC. The chain employs TRBV20-1 and TRBJ2-1; the D is unclear. CDR1 and CDR2 from the germline V gene are DFQATT and SNEGSKA (reference sequence). The CDR3 extends over 12 amino acids. V lost 3 bases and J 8 bases, leaving 11 bases between the germline ends.

Worth noting for this clone: Relative to the germline gene, one junction end is altered; a read error may explain this. The V and J genes are TRBV18 and TRBJ2-3; 10 nucleotides match TRBD2. The CDR3 totals 14 residues. Germline V gene lookup returns CDR1 KGHSH and CDR2 LQKENI. The CDR3 sequence is CASSPLAGKDTQYF. CDR3 in DNA: TGTGCCAGCTCCCCACTAGCGGGGAAGGATACGCAGTATTTT.

The CDR3 here is CASSARTANTEAFF. The DNA of the CDR3 is TGTGCCAGTAGTGCACGGACAGCCAACACTGAAGCTTTCTTT. This chain connects TRBV19 to TRBJ1-1, with a weak D call TRBD1 (6 bases). Trimming removed 5 bases from V and 2 bases from J, with 12 bases in between. The CDR3 covers 14 residues. The V gene's germline CDR1 is LNHDA and CDR2 SQIVND (reference sequence).

The chain links TRBV24-1 to TRBJ2-3; maybe TRBD2 (6 bases). Trimming removed 9 bases at V and 2 bases at J, with 14 bases between. The length of the CDR3 is 14 residues. Germline V gene data show CDR1 as KGHDR and CDR2 as SFDVKD. The CDR3 nucleotides are TGTGCCACCCGGGGCGGGGCCCTCACAGATACGCAGTATTTT. Amino acids: CATRGGALTDTQYF.

The rearrangement links TRBV3-1 (or the pseudogene TRBV3-2) to TRBJ1-3, with no clear D. CDR3 length equals 14 residues. V dropped 4 bases and J dropped 9 bases, with 16 bases sitting between them. CDR1 LGHDT and CDR2 YNNKEL come from the germline V gene (reference sequence). CDR3 DNA sequence: TGTGCCAGCAGCCCTCGTCCAGGCACCGGCACCATATATTTT. This codes for CASSPRPGTGTIYF.

J is TRBJ1-1 and V is TRBV5-5; 7 bases map to TRBD1. The CDR3 spans 17 residues. Germline V gives CDR1 SGHKS, CDR2 YYEKEE (reference sequence). Trimming at V came to 5 bases and at J to 4 bases, leaving 17 bases not matched to a gene. Written as DNA, the CDR3 is TGTGCCAGCAGATTCGGTGCGACAGGGACGCGGGGCACTGAAGCTTTCTTT. Protein: CASRFGATGTRGTEAFF. Filled out from reference TRBV5-5 and TRBJ1-1, the complete variable domain reads DAGVTQSPTHLIKTRGQQVTLRCSPISGHKSVSWYQQVLGQGPQFIFQYYEKEERGRGNFPDRFSARQFPNYSSELNVNALLLGDSALYLCASRFGATGTRGTEAFFGQGTRLTVV.

V is TRBV7-2 and J is TRBJ2-7, with 7 nucleotides matching TRBD1. This CDR3 is 14 amino acids long. The V and J ends lost 5 bases and 7 bases, in that order; junction bases with no gene match: 11. Germline-derived CDR1 and CDR2 are SGHTA and FQGNSA. The CDR3 DNA reads TGTGCCAGCAGCGAAGTATTGGGGACAGTTGAGCAGTACTTC. Translation: CASSEVLGTVEQYF.

As for this clone: At the DNA level, this CDR3 is encoded by other sequences in the same sample as well. The chain links TRBV11-2 to TRBJ2-5; D might be TRBD2 (6 bases). The CDR3 has 13 amino acids. Between the trimmed V and J ends, which lost 4 bases and 4 bases, there was a span of 10 bases. The V gene's germline CDR1 is SGHAT and CDR2 FQNNGV. The CDR3 region has the DNA TGTGCCAGCAGCTCTTCCGGGGGAGAGACCCAGTACTTC. This gives the protein CASSSSGGETQYF.

V usage is TRBV25-1 and J usage is TRBJ2-1; 8 bases map to TRBD2. The CDR3 sequence is 15 residues long. After removal of 0 bases from V and 6 bases from J, the junction contained 4 bases not matched to a gene. Germline CDR1 and CDR2: MGHDK and SYGVNS. This CDR3 reads CASSEYRGGSNEQFF. CDR3 bases: TGTGCCAGCAGTGAATATCGGGGGGGAAGCAATGAGCAGTTCTTC.

The chain is built from TRBV6-2 or TRBV6-3 and TRBJ1-6; D possibly corresponds to TRBD1 (6 bases). The V gene's germline CDR1 is MNHEY and CDR2 SVGEGT. The CDR3 is made up of 16 amino acids. The V end was cut by 2 bases, the J end by 6 bases, with 14 bases between. For the CDR3, the DNA is TGTGCCAGCAGTTACGGGACACTAAGGAGTAATTCACCCCTCCACTTT. Translated: CASSYGTLRSNSPLHF.

This chain joins TRBV4-2 and TRBJ1-3; D unclear. V was pared by 0 bases and J by 0 bases, with 9 bases between. The CDR3 length is 16 residues. Germline V gene sequence: CDR1 LGHNA, CDR2 YNFKEQ. The CDR3 spells CASSQERGGSGNTIYF. For the CDR3, the DNA is TGTGCCAGCAGCCAAGAAAGAGGTGGCTCTGGAAACACCATATATTTT.

The chain employs TRBV4-1 and TRBJ1-5; a weak D match, TRBD1 (6 bases). Trimming removed 3 bases from V and 1 base from J, with 13 bases in between. CDR1 is MGHRA, CDR2 YSYEKL, per germline. This CDR3 is 16 amino acids long. For the CDR3, the DNA is TGCGCCAGCAGCCAGGGACCGGGACAAAGCAATCAGCCCCAGCATTTT. Residues: CASSQGPGQSNQPQHF.

The CDR3 nucleotides read TGTGCCAGTAGTACCCCTCGTGGCGGTGGATCTGGAAACACCATATATTTT. The encoded protein is CASSTPRGGGSGNTIYF. The V gene is TRBV19, the J gene TRBJ1-3; D is undetermined. This CDR3 has 17 amino acids. Germline V gives CDR1 LNHDA, CDR2 SQIVND (reference sequence). V lost 4 bases to trimming and J lost 1 base, with 17 bases between them.

This clone was picked up one time. J is TRBJ2-3 and V is TRBV4-1; 16 nucleotides agree with TRBD2. Germline-derived CDR1 and CDR2 are MGHRA and YSYEKL. CDR3 length: 19 residues. The ends lost 4 bases at V and 1 base at J; junction bases unmatched: 8. In DNA form, the CDR3 reads TGCGCCAGCAGCCCCTCGGGACTAGCGGGGGGGCCGGGCACAGATACGCAGTATTTT. Its protein product is CASSPSGLAGGPGTDTQYF.

This sequence joins TRBV20-1 and TRBJ2-4; 8 nucleotides agree with TRBD2. After removal of 3 bases from V and 6 bases from J, the junction contained 10 bases not matched to a gene. The CDR3 is 15 amino acids. Germline V lookup: CDR1 DFQATT, CDR2 SNEGSKA (reference sequence). CDR3 DNA sequence: TGCAGTGCTAGTATTAGCGGGGCGGGCGTAAACATTCAGTACTTC. It translates to CSASISGAGVNIQYF.

The chain combines TRBV28 with TRBJ1-1; D uncertain. This CDR3 contains 10 residues. Trimming cost V 8 bases and J 7 bases, with 8 bases left between them. Per germline, CDR1 MDHEN and CDR2 SYDVKM. The CDR3 reads CASGGYEAFF. The CDR3 DNA follows: TGTGCCAGCGGAGGGTATGAAGCTTTCTTT.